The next 11 T cell receptor beta chains were all read from a single sample in a study of technical replicates of blood from several donors. Sequencing used immunoSEQ multiplex PCR; TCRdb keeps in-frame clones, though not all of them. The data hold approximately 73,000 clones, with about 92% observed a single time. The material sequenced was T cells isolated from PBMCs. These receptors came from a human donor in good health.

The CDR3 sequence: CSVGQGAKQYF. The CDR3 DNA reads TGCAGCGTTGGACAGGGGGCAAAGCAGTACTTC. The rearrangement uses TRBV29-1 and TRBJ2-7; 10 bases line up with TRBD1. The V gene's germline CDR1 is SQVTM and CDR2 ANQGSEA. This CDR3 has 11 residues. The V and J ends lost 4 bases and 8 bases, in that order; junction bases with no gene match: 2.

The V call is TRBV28, the J call TRBJ1-1; D is perhaps TRBD1 (5 bases). The CDR3 spans 15 residues. V lost 3 bases to trimming and J lost 5 bases, with 16 bases between them. CDR1 and CDR2 (germline): MDHEN, SYDVKM. CDR3 nucleotides: TGTGCCAGCAGTTTCCCCCCCTGGGGGAGGACTGAAGCTTTCTTT. This translates into CASSFPPWGRTEAFF.

The chain's CDR3 is CASSYRDSLRGYTF. The DNA of the CDR3 is TGTGCCAGCAGCTACCGGGACAGTCTGAGGGGCTACACCTTC. The V gene is TRBV5-4, the J gene TRBJ1-2, with 7 positions matching TRBD1. CDR1 is SGHNT and CDR2 is YYREEE in the germline V gene (reference sequence). This CDR3 is built from 14 residues. V shed 3 bases, J shed 8 bases, and the junction held 10 bases outside the gene matches. The full variable domain, rest sourced from reference TRBV5-4 and TRBJ1-2, is ETGVTQSPTHLIKTRGQQVTLRCSSQSGHNTVSWYQQALGQGPQFIFQYYREEENGRGNFPPRFSGLQFPNYSSELNVNALELDDSALYLCASSYRDSLRGYTFGSGTRLTVV.

The V gene is TRBV5-4, the J gene TRBJ1-4; 7 bases fit TRBD1. The CDR3 is made up of 13 amino acids. Germline lookup yields CDR1 SGHNT and CDR2 YYREEE (reference sequence). V was pared by 4 bases and J by 8 bases, with 5 bases of the junction left unmatched. CDR3 bases: TGTGCCAGCAGCCCGGACAGGAACGAAAAACTGTTTTTT. This gives the protein CASSPDRNEKLFF.

The chain joins TRBV7-2 to TRBJ1-5, with TRBD1 matching 9 bases. Trimming at V came to 5 bases and at J to 4 bases, leaving 6 bases not matched to a gene. The CDR3 has 15 residues. Germline-derived CDR1 and CDR2 are SGHTA and FQGNSA. The CDR3 DNA is TGTGCCAGCAGCCAGGGACAGGGTTGGAATCAGCCCCAGCATTTT. It yields the protein CASSQGQGWNQPQHF. The full variable domain, in which reference TRBV7-2 and TRBJ1-5 provide the parts outside the CDR3, is GAGVSQSPSNKVTEKGKDVELRCDPISGHTALYWYRQSLGQGLEFLIYFQGNSAPDKSGLPSDRFSAERTGGSVSTLTIQRTQQEDSAVYLCASSQGQGWNQPQHFGDGTRLSIL.

The chain employs TRBV7-3 and TRBJ2-7, with 7 bases identical to TRBD2. Per germline, CDR1 SGHTA and CDR2 FQGTGA. Germline trimming cut 5 bases from V and 5 bases from J; bases unmatched to any gene: 15. This CDR3 comprises 16 residues. The CDR3 protein is CASSRDPERDRNEQYF. CDR3 DNA sequence: TGTGCCAGCAGCCGAGATCCTGAGCGGGATCGGAACGAGCAGTACTTC.

This clone was seen only once. V usage is TRBV2 and J usage is TRBJ1-5; D might be TRBD1 (5 bases). Trimming took 8 bases from V and 4 from J, leaving 12 bases between them. The CDR3 length is 13 residues. The germline CDR1 and CDR2 sequences are SNHLY and FYNNEI. CDR3 nucleotide sequence: TGTGCCAGCGAGTCGACAGCAAATCAGCCCCAGCATTTT. Amino acid sequence: CASESTANQPQHF.

The rearrangement links TRBV7-2 to TRBJ2-3; TRBD2 might be the D (5 bases). The CDR3 length is 14 residues. Trimming took off 4 bases at V and 2 bases at J, with 10 bases between the two ends. CDR1 and CDR2 from the germline V gene are SGHTA and FQGNSA. The CDR3 DNA is TGTGCCAGCAGCTCCGGGATATACACAGATACGCAGTATTTT. Translating it yields CASSSGIYTDTQYF. Full variable domain (missing parts from reference TRBV7-2 and TRBJ2-3): GAGVSQSPSNKVTEKGKDVELRCDPISGHTALYWYRQSLGQGLEFLIYFQGNSAPDKSGLPSDRFSAERTGGSVSTLTIQRTQQEDSAVYLCASSSGIYTDTQYFGPGTRLTVL.

The chain recombines TRBV5-1 with TRBJ1-5, with a possible D match to TRBD1 (5 bases). Trimming removed 0 bases at V and 2 bases at J, with 15 bases between. Germline V gene sequence: CDR1 SGHRS, CDR2 YFSETQ. The CDR3 runs to 17 residues. CDR3 coding DNA: TGCGCCAGCAGCTTGGGGACACAAGCTGGGGGCAATCAGCCCCAGCATTTT. Translating it yields CASSLGTQAGGNQPQHF. Supplemented by reference TRBV5-1 and TRBJ1-5, the full variable domain reads KAGVTQTPRYLIKTRGQQVTLSCSPISGHRSVSWYQQTPGQGLQFLFEYFSETQRNKGNFPGRFSGRQFSNSRSEMNVSTLELGDSALYLCASSLGTQAGGNQPQHFGDGTRLSIL.

CDR3 coding DNA: TGTGCCAGCACTAACTTCAGACAGACTGAAGCTTTCTTT. The encoded protein is CASTNFRQTEAFF. The chain links TRBV6-1 to TRBJ1-1; weak D call: TRBD1 (5 bases). Trimming left V 7 bases short and J 5 bases short, with 14 bases between. Per germline, CDR1 MNHNS and CDR2 SASEGT. This CDR3 has 13 residues.

The CDR3 region is CASSLTGDYNEQFF. CDR3 bases: TGTGCCAGCAGTTTAACAGGGGACTACAATGAGCAGTTCTTC. V is TRBV27 and J is TRBJ2-1; 7 nucleotides line up with TRBD1. The V gene's germline CDR1 is MNHEY and CDR2 SMNVEV (reference sequence). The CDR3 contains 14 residues. Trimming removed 2 bases from V and 3 bases from J; junction bases left unmatched: 1.